This TCR beta chain is from a study of blood T cell repertoires in COVID-19. Study as a whole: COVID-19 samples, acute and convalescent, were from the United States, Italy and Spain. Sources were T cells, B-cell-depleted T cells, or PBMCs; the material itself was cDNA or gDNA.

CDR3 length: 15 amino acids. Germline loops: CDR1 SNHLY, CDR2 FYNNEI. After removal of 8 bases from V and 4 bases from J, the junction contained 3 bases not matched to a gene. TCRdb's table, derived via immunoSEQ multiplex PCR, lists solely in-frame clones and lacks some. The table has over 200,000 clones, around 85% seen once; the top ten hold roughly 4.9%. This receptor was taken from a human donor in a cohort sampled during active COVID-19. Sample: peripheral blood. The chain combines TRBV2 with TRBJ2-3; 16 bases map to TRBD2. The DNA for the CDR3 is TGTGCCAGCCGGGGACTAGCGGGAGGGCCAGATACGCAGTATTTT. Its protein product is CASRGLAGGPDTQYF.